There are a few counts of the clone carrying this T cell receptor beta chain. Its target is not known. Each CDR3 protein is one row after TCRdb ran MiXCR on the 5' RACE reads. The sample includes about 350,000 distinct CDR3 sequences, approximately 15% of them seen just once. These data come from a study of T-cell memory formation after mild COVID-19. Study details: Across donors, TCR clusters were largely donor specific.

Study-wide results and limits: There were some responding clones in pre-infection memory, which suggested that cross-reactive memory had joined. CM and EM subsets held most contracting CD4+ clones; EMRA held CD8+ ones.

Germline CDR1 and CDR2: SGHDN and FVKESK. V shed 4 bases and J 4 bases; nucleotides not matched to a gene: 7. The CDR3 consists of 15 residues. Material: PBMCs or a T cell subset sorted from them (not recorded which). The receptor comes from a man aged 18-30 years who had mild COVID-19 (a few samples of this study predate the infection). Cell type and time point are not known. V is TRBV14 and J is TRBJ2-5; TRBD2 matches 9 bases. In nucleotides, the CDR3 is TGTGCCAGCAGCCGGGGGCTAGCGGGGATAGAGACCCAGTACTTC. Protein: CASSRGLAGIETQYF.